These T cell receptor beta chains were read from a single sample in a study of cytomegalovirus exposure and HLA in healthy donors. Assay: immunoSEQ multiplex PCR; the TCRdb copy retains only in-frame clones and omits some. The profile shows some 130,000 clones, 70% to 80% of them singletons. What was sequenced was PBMCs. The receptor source for this set is a woman aged 55-69 years in good health and CMV-seronegative. Both conserved end residues are part of each CDR3. A D gene is named only where the DNA matches it firmly. Not all rows give a size; the values are once, few, many and, for expanded clones, a class.

CDR3,DNA,V,J,D,size
CASSPRQIADTQYF,TGTGCCAGCAGCCCGAGGCAGATAGCAGATACGCAGTATTTT,TRBV11-1,TRBJ2-3,.,.
CASSQDQGAMGYTF,TGTGCCAGCAGCCAAGACCAGGGGGCGATGGGCTACACCTTC,TRBV4-2,TRBJ1-2,TRBD1,.
CASGGRLAVANTGELFF,TGTGCTAGTGGTGGCCGACTTGCGGTGGCGAACACCGGGGAGCTGTTTTTT,TRBV12-5,TRBJ2-2,.,.
CASSQSQGRYNEQFF,TGCGCCAGCAGCCAAAGCCAGGGCCGCTACAATGAGCAGTTCTTC,TRBV4-1,TRBJ2-1,.,.
CASSQGGSGSGGRSYEQYF,TGCGCCAGCAGCCAAGGAGGTTCCGGAAGCGGGGGGAGGTCCTACGAGCAGTACTTC,TRBV4-1,TRBJ2-7,TRBD2,.
CASSVDGGTQETQYF,TGTGCCAGCAGCGTAGACGGGGGGACACAAGAGACCCAGTACTTC,TRBV9,TRBJ2-5,.,once
CASSPQPSGGLQPQHF,TGCGCCAGCAGCCCCCAACCTTCAGGGGGCCTTCAGCCCCAGCATTTT,TRBV4-1,TRBJ1-5,TRBD1,once
CASSLGGQNYEQYF,TGCGCCAGCAGCTTGGGTGGACAGAATTACGAGCAGTACTTC,TRBV5-1,TRBJ2-7,.,.
CASSLNLGQGNSPLHF,TGTGCCAGCAGCTTAAATCTCGGGCAGGGGAATTCACCCCTCCACTTT,TRBV7-8,TRBJ1-6,.,few
CSVEGLGGLGYNEQFF,TGCAGCGTTGAAGGCCTCGGGGGTTTGGGCTACAATGAGCAGTTCTTC,TRBV29-1,TRBJ2-1,.,once
CASSPGYSGNTIYF,TGTGCCAGCAGCCCAGGGTACTCTGGAAACACCATATATTTT,TRBV5-8,TRBJ1-3,.,once
CASRGLAQSTDTQYF,TGCGCCAGCAGAGGACTAGCGCAAAGCACAGATACGCAGTATTTT,TRBV5-1,TRBJ2-3,TRBD2,.
CASGTTSTGELFF,TGTGCCAGCGGGACAACTTCCACCGGGGAGCTGTTTTTT,TRBV11-2,TRBJ2-2,.,once
CAWREPGQGDSYEQYF,TGTGCCTGGAGAGAGCCGGGACAGGGGGACTCCTACGAGCAGTACTTC,TRBV30,TRBJ2-7,TRBD1,.
CASGRSGRAKDEQFF,TGTGCTAGTGGCCGCAGCGGGAGGGCCAAGGATGAGCAGTTCTTC,TRBV12-5,TRBJ2-1,TRBD2,.
CASSQEGLDTDTQYF,TGCGCCAGCAGCCAAGAGGGACTAGACACAGATACGCAGTATTTT,TRBV4-1,TRBJ2-3,TRBD2,.
CASSSGRALNRLNEKLFF,TGCGCCAGCAGCTCCGGCAGGGCTTTAAATAGGTTGAATGAAAAACTGTTTTTT,TRBV5-1,TRBJ1-4,.,.
CASSSRTSLETQYF,TGCGCCAGCAGCTCTAGGACTAGTCTGGAGACCCAGTACTTC,TRBV5-1,TRBJ2-5,TRBD2,.
CASSLTGPGETQYF,TGCGCCAGCAGCTTGACAGGACCAGGGGAGACCCAGTACTTC,TRBV5-1,TRBJ2-5,.,.
CASSPGGIGGAGYNEQFF,TGCGCCAGCAGCCCGGGGGGAATCGGGGGGGCCGGGTACAATGAGCAGTTCTTC,TRBV4-1,TRBJ2-1,TRBD2,.
CASREYEFRDRGSYEQYF,TGTGCCAGCAGGGAATACGAGTTCCGGGACAGGGGTTCCTACGAGCAGTACTTC,TRBV6-8,TRBJ2-7,TRBD1,.
CASSSWAGRTDTQYF,TGTGCCAGCAGTTCCTGGGCAGGGCGGACAGATACGCAGTATTTT,TRBV28,TRBJ2-3,.,.
CASSLARDRVGATNEKLFF,TGTGCCAGCAGCTTAGCGCGGGACAGGGTAGGGGCAACTAATGAAAAACTGTTTTTT,TRBV7-9,TRBJ1-4,TRBD1,.
CAISESGRYNEKLFF,TGTGCCATCAGTGAGTCAGGGAGGTATAACGAAAAACTGTTTTTT,TRBV10-3,TRBJ1-4,.,.
CASSVGGGSTDTQYF,TGTGCCAGCAGTGTGGGGGGGGGCAGCACAGATACGCAGTATTTT,TRBV2,TRBJ2-3,.,.
CASSTGQGWVSDGYTF,TGTGCCAGTAGTACCGGACAGGGTTGGGTTTCGGATGGCTACACCTTC,TRBV19,TRBJ1-2,TRBD1,.
CASSLFPGTGVNTGELFF,TGTGCCAGCAGTTTATTTCCCGGGACAGGGGTGAACACCGGGGAGCTGTTTTTT,TRBV28,TRBJ2-2,TRBD1,.
CASSLGGTGGTYGYTF,TGTGCCAGCAGCTTGGGAGGCACAGGGGGTACCTATGGCTACACCTTC,TRBV5-4,TRBJ1-2,TRBD1,.
CASSRYGSPGNTIYF,TGTGCCAGCAGCCGTTACGGGAGCCCAGGAAACACCATATATTTT,TRBV5-4,TRBJ1-3,.,.
CASGLEVPAGELFF,TGTGCTAGTGGTTTGGAAGTCCCAGCCGGGGAGCTGTTTTTT,TRBV12-5,TRBJ2-2,.,.
CAARDSEYEQYF,TGTGCCGCACGGGACAGCGAATACGAGCAGTACTTC,TRBV27,TRBJ2-7,TRBD1,.
CASSREGVLNQPQHF,TGTGCCAGCAGCCGGGAGGGGGTCCTCAATCAGCCCCAGCATTTT,TRBV7-9,TRBJ1-5,.,.
CASSLGRQGPGNTEAFF,TGTGCCAGCAGCTTAGGACGACAGGGGCCGGGGAACACTGAAGCTTTCTTT,TRBV7-9,TRBJ1-1,TRBD1,.
CASSAGQVNEQFF,TGTGCCAGCAGTGCGGGACAGGTAAATGAGCAGTTCTTC,TRBV6-5,TRBJ2-1,TRBD1,.
CASSPREGSMNTEAFF,TGTGCCAGCAGCCCCCGGGAGGGAAGCATGAACACTGAAGCTTTCTTT,TRBV7-9,TRBJ1-1,.,.
CASSTLPAGVVYEQYF,TGTGCCAGCAGTACCCTCCCGGCAGGGGTGGTCTACGAGCAGTACTTC,TRBV27,TRBJ2-7,.,.
CASSTTGPGELFF,TGTGCCAGCAGCACGACAGGGCCCGGGGAGCTGTTTTTT,TRBV7-9,TRBJ2-2,TRBD1,few
CSVEGVSGTTYNEQFF,TGCAGCGTTGAAGGAGTATCAGGGACAACCTACAATGAGCAGTTCTTC,TRBV29-1,TRBJ2-1,.,.
CASSPGTGGYGYTF,TGTGCCAGCAGTCCCGGGACAGGGGGCTATGGCTACACCTTC,TRBV6-5,TRBJ1-2,TRBD1,.
CASSQDLGSGRTFSYEQYF,TGTGCCAGCAGCCAAGACTTAGGAAGCGGGAGAACCTTCTCCTACGAGCAGTACTTC,TRBV4-2,TRBJ2-7,TRBD2,.
CAWRSREGNEKLFF,TGTGCCTGGAGGAGCAGAGAGGGAAATGAAAAACTGTTTTTT,TRBV30,TRBJ1-4,.,.
CASSLINDYGYTF,TGTGCCAGCAGCCTAATAAACGACTATGGCTACACCTTC,TRBV7-2,TRBJ1-2,.,.
CASSPGLAGASYEQYF,TGCGCCAGCAGCCCTGGACTAGCGGGAGCCTCCTACGAGCAGTACTTC,TRBV5-1,TRBJ2-7,TRBD2,.
CASSLFRTDTQYF,TGTGCCAGCAGCCTATTCCGAACAGATACGCAGTATTTT,TRBV7-3,TRBJ2-3,.,.
CAISGGGLVNEQYF,TGTGCCATCAGTGGTGGGGGGTTGGTGAACGAGCAGTACTTC,TRBV10-3,TRBJ2-7,.,.
CASSPSEGEASPLHF,TGTGCCAGCAGCCCGAGCGAAGGGGAAGCTTCACCCCTCCACTTT,TRBV25-1,TRBJ1-6,.,.
CASSQQRSGELFF,TGCGCCAGCAGCCAACAGAGGTCGGGGGAGCTGTTTTTT,TRBV4-1,TRBJ2-2,.,.
CASSPLAGGRTDTQYF,TGTGCCAGCAGTCCACTAGCGGGAGGGCGCACAGATACGCAGTATTTT,TRBV7-8,TRBJ2-3,TRBD2,.
CASSRQGYEQYF,TGTGCCAGCAGTCGTCAGGGCTACGAGCAGTACTTC,TRBV11-1,TRBJ2-7,.,.
CASSRGGEETQYF,TGTGCCAGCAGCCGTGGAGGAGAAGAGACCCAGTACTTC,TRBV5-4,TRBJ2-5,.,.
CASSPSRSGANVLTF,TGTGCCAGCAGTCCTTCGCGTTCTGGGGCCAACGTCCTGACTTTC,TRBV28,TRBJ2-6,.,once
CATSRGTGGPGEQFF,TGTGCCACCAGCAGAGGAACGGGAGGGCCTGGGGAGCAGTTCTTC,TRBV15,TRBJ2-1,TRBD2,.
CASSPWLDRGVNSPLHF,TGTGCCAGCAGCCCGTGGTTGGACAGGGGAGTTAATTCACCCCTCCACTTT,TRBV7-9,TRBJ1-6,TRBD1,.